The 16 T cell receptor beta chains presented below share a single source sample, sequenced in a study of Graves' ophthalmopathy and Graves' hyperthyroidism. The authors amplified TCR beta CDR3 regions, and they did so from RNA transcripts for repertoire sequencing. Second-round multiplex PCR came after a first-round RT-PCR that employed HTBI primers. TCRdb analysed the multiplex PCR reads with MiXCR anew, one entry per CDR3 protein. This table holds almost 400,000 distinct CDR3 sequences, about a sixth found once. What was sequenced was peripheral blood. The receptor set was obtained from a woman between 18 and 30 years old with Graves' ophthalmopathy.

This clonotype was seen a handful of times. The chain joins TRBV6-2 or TRBV6-3 to TRBJ1-2, with a possible D match to TRBD1 (5 bases). The V end was cut by 2 bases, the J end by 6 bases, with 10 bases between. From germline, CDR1 is MNHEY and CDR2 SVGEGT. There are 13 residues in the CDR3. CDR3 DNA sequence: TGTGCCAGCAGTTACCTCGAGGGGAATGGCTACACCTTC. Protein: CASSYLEGNGYTF.

This clonotype appeared many times. V usage is TRBV19 and J usage is TRBJ1-5, with D unresolved. The CDR3 is 12 residues long. V was clipped by 11 bases and J by 7 bases, with 15 bases between them. Germline V gene sequence: CDR1 LNHDA, CDR2 SQIVND (reference sequence). The CDR3 coding sequence is TGTGCCTGTAAATCGGCGGGGCAGCCCCAGCATTTT. This sequence encodes CACKSAGQPQHF.

This clonotype has at least ten counts. The chain uses TRBV30 and TRBJ1-1; 8 bases are a match to TRBD1. This CDR3 region has 13 residues. From germline, CDR1 is GTSNPN and CDR2 SVGIG (reference sequence). The ends lost 4 bases at V and 6 bases at J; junction bases unmatched: 7. The CDR3 bases are TGTGCCTGGAACCAACAGGGGGTCGCTGAAGCTTTCTTT. Encoded protein: CAWNQQGVAEAFF.

This clonotype appeared many times. V is TRBV28 and J is TRBJ1-5; no firm D call. Germline lookup yields CDR1 MDHEN and CDR2 SYDVKM. V was shortened by 3 bases and J by 3 bases, with 12 bases between the two germline ends. CDR3 size: 15 residues. This CDR3 reads CASSLAQVFNQPQHF. CDR3 coding DNA: TGTGCCAGCAGTTTGGCTCAGGTTTTCAATCAGCCCCAGCATTTT.

This clonotype was recorded many times. V gene TRBV14 combines with J gene TRBJ1-1, with D hard to call. In germline, CDR1 is SGHDN, CDR2 FVKESK. This CDR3 contains 11 residues. Deletions cut 5 bases from V and 8 bases from J, with 9 bases between. CDR3 in amino acids: CASSNRREAFF. The DNA of the CDR3 is TGTGCCAGCAGCAACCGCAGGGAAGCTTTCTTT.

This clonotype appeared many times. The chain combines TRBV5-1 with TRBJ2-5, with D uncertain. The length of the CDR3 is 13 residues. Germline CDR1 is SGHRS and CDR2 is YFSETQ. V shed 4 bases and J shed 4 bases, with 11 bases lying between them. This CDR3 reads CASSPAPSETQYF. The CDR3 nucleotides are TGCGCCAGCAGCCCAGCCCCCTCAGAGACCCAGTACTTC.

This clonotype was observed many times. V gene TRBV11-2 combines with J gene TRBJ2-7; D possibly uses TRBD1 or TRBD2 (5 bases each). Germline V CDR1 and CDR2: SGHAT, FQNNGV. Trimming pared 2 bases from V and 4 bases from J, leaving 18 bases between. The CDR3 is 16 residues long. The CDR3 DNA is TGTGCCAGCAGCTTAAATGCGCGCTGGGGACGGTACGAGCAGTACTTC. It is translated as CASSLNARWGRYEQYF.

At least ten counts were recorded for this clonotype. The gene calls are TRBV6-5 and TRBJ1-5; D remains ambiguous. The CDR3 contains 14 residues. The germline gives CDR1 MNHEY, CDR2 SVGAGI. Trimming pared 6 bases from V and 0 bases from J, leaving 9 bases between. Here the CDR3 DNA reads TGTGCCAGCAGACTAGTGGGTAGCAATCAGCCCCAGCATTTT. Its protein product is CASRLVGSNQPQHF.

This clonotype was counted ten times or more. The chain couples TRBV28 to TRBJ1-1; no clear D gene. The V and J ends lost 4 bases and 5 bases respectively, with 11 bases between them. The CDR3 is made up of 13 amino acids. Germline assignment: CDR1 MDHEN and CDR2 SYDVKM. CDR3 residues: CASSSLVGTEAFF. The CDR3, as DNA: TGTGCCAGCAGTTCCCTAGTCGGGACTGAAGCTTTCTTT.

This clonotype was counted ten times or more. J is TRBJ2-5 and V is TRBV5-1; 7 bases align to TRBD2. The junction had 13 bases not matched to a gene; V was cut back by 0 bases and J by 2 bases. The CDR3 is 18 amino acids. Germline-derived CDR1 and CDR2 are SGHRS and YFSETQ. The CDR3 sequence is CASSLGVARESRQETQYF. As DNA, the CDR3 is TGCGCCAGCAGCTTGGGTGTTGCGCGGGAGTCGAGGCAAGAGACCCAGTACTTC.

This clonotype was detected ten times or more. The genes are TRBV5-5 and TRBJ2-7, with TRBD2 matching 7 bases. Per the germline V gene, CDR1 is SGHKS and CDR2 is YYEKEE (reference sequence). With 0 bases clipped from V and 0 bases from J, the junction kept 9 bases outside the gene matches. CDR3 size: 17 residues. The DNA of the CDR3 is TGTGCCAGCAGCTTGGTATCTAGCGGACTGAGCTCCTACGAGCAGTACTTC. Protein product: CASSLVSSGLSSYEQYF.

This clonotype appeared many times. This chain joins TRBV6-1 and TRBJ2-3; D is unresolved. Trimming took off 8 bases at V and 0 bases at J, with 12 bases between the two ends. Germline CDR1 MNHNS, CDR2 SASEGT. This CDR3 has 14 residues. The CDR3 here is CASAPPVSTDTQYF. CDR3 DNA: TGTGCCAGCGCCCCCCCGGTGAGCACAGATACGCAGTATTTT.

This clonotype was counted many times. The chain carries TRBV6-1 and TRBJ2-7; D is ambiguous. The CDR3 is made up of 13 amino acids. Germline V gene sequence: CDR1 MNHNS, CDR2 SASEGT. Trimming removed 6 bases at V and 2 bases at J, with 11 bases between. This chain's CDR3 is CASSSTPAYEQYF. In DNA, the CDR3 is TGTGCCAGCAGCTCAACCCCGGCCTACGAGCAGTACTTC.

The chain joins TRBV12-3 or TRBV12-4 to TRBJ2-5; maybe TRBD1 (5 bases). The V gene lost 3 bases and the J gene lost 10 bases, with 9 bases spanning the gap. The CDR3 is 11 residues long. CDR3 in amino acids: CASSLGRSQYF. DNA of the CDR3: TGTGCCAGCAGTTTGGGGCGAAGCCAGTACTTC.

Many counts were recorded for this clonotype. The CDR3, as DNA: TGTGCCAGCAGTTACAGAGGCGAGCAGTACTTC. Translation: CASSYRGEQYF. V is TRBV6-5 and J is TRBJ2-7; D remains unclear. The CDR3 extends over 11 amino acids. V was pared by 2 bases and J by 6 bases, with 5 bases between. CDR1 is MNHEY, CDR2 SVGAGI, per germline.

Regarding this clonotype: A single base separates this from a much larger clone, so it may be a read error. The genes are TRBV2 and TRBJ1-6; D is undetermined. The ends were cut back, 3 bases at V and 9 bases at J, with 12 bases in the middle. Germline CDR1 and CDR2: SNHLY and FYNNEI. This CDR3 comprises 14 residues. This CDR3 reads CASSDGSFSSPLHF. The CDR3 DNA reads as TGTGCCAGCAGTGATGGTAGTTTCAGTTCACCCCTCCACTTT.